The 13 T cell receptor beta chains below come from one sample, sequenced in a study of shared clonotypes between healthy human individuals. Method: immunoSEQ multiplex PCR; TCRdb's copy keeps in-frame clones and lacks some. The repertoire holds under 750,000 clones, with 72% as singletons. The sample consisted of memory CD4+ T cells sorted from blood. As for subset: CD45RA-negative fraction. All receptors derive from a woman aged 25-40 years in good health.

The V gene is TRBV5-1, the J gene TRBJ2-7; TRBD1 is a possible D gene (6 bases). Germline V lookup: CDR1 SGHRS, CDR2 YFSETQ. This CDR3 has 14 amino acids. Trimming stripped 6 bases from V and 7 bases from J, with 20 bases between. CDR3 region: CASNQGPPNREQYF. The CDR3 nucleotides are TGCGCCAGCAACCAGGGGCCCCCGAACAGGGAGCAGTACTTC.

On this clone itself: Distinct nucleotide sequences in the sample also encode this CDR3. The gene calls are TRBV5-8 and TRBJ2-1; TRBD1 agrees at 7 bases. Germline V gene data show CDR1 as SGHTS and CDR2 as YDEGEE. The junction had 6 bases not matched to a gene; V was cut back by 2 bases and J by 4 bases. This CDR3 is built from 15 residues. As DNA, the CDR3 is TGTGCCAGCAGCTTAGCCGGGACAGAATACAATGAGCAGTTCTTC. This sequence encodes CASSLAGTEYNEQFF.

This clone appeared a single time. This chain links TRBV2 with TRBJ1-3, with 7 bases identical to TRBD1. Germline lookup yields CDR1 SNHLY and CDR2 FYNNEI. The CDR3 covers 15 residues. The CDR3 sequence: CASGQGVNSGNTIYF. The DNA of the CDR3 is TGTGCAAGCGGGCAGGGGGTAAACTCTGGAAACACCATATATTTT.

The chain has TRBV5-1 and TRBJ2-2; D perhaps matches TRBD2 (6 bases). The CDR3 loop spans 15 amino acids. The V end lost 6 bases, the J end lost 4 bases, and 16 bases lay between the germline ends. Germline CDR1 and CDR2: SGHRS and YFSETQ. The CDR3 region is CASTGGSGSTGELFF. The CDR3 bases are TGCGCCAGCACCGGGGGTAGCGGCTCCACCGGGGAGCTGTTTTTT.

The CDR3 loop reads CASSPSAKQPQHF. The CDR3 nucleotides read TGTGCCAGCTCACCTTCGGCCAAACAGCCCCAGCATTTT. The chain recombines TRBV18 with TRBJ1-5; D remains ambiguous. Germline lookup yields CDR1 KGHSH and CDR2 LQKENI. The CDR3 extends over 13 amino acids. V lost 3 bases, J lost 7 bases, and 10 bases lay in between.

This clone was seen once. The chain employs TRBV19 and TRBJ2-6, with 7 nucleotides matching TRBD1. This CDR3 has 15 amino acids. Germline values: CDR1 LNHDA, CDR2 SQIVND (reference sequence). J was trimmed by 4 bases and V by 6 bases; bases with no gene match: 6. This chain's CDR3 is CASRDQGVGANVLTF. CDR3 coding DNA: TGTGCCAGTAGAGACCAGGGGGTAGGGGCCAACGTCCTGACTTTC.

The V call is TRBV15, the J call TRBJ2-5, with a weak D call TRBD1 (5 bases). This CDR3 comprises 15 residues. V was cut by 0 bases and J by 4 bases, with 12 bases left in between. Per the germline V gene, CDR1 is LNHNV and CDR2 is YYDKDF (reference sequence). The CDR3 bases are TGTGCCACCAGCAGAGAAGGGGCAGATGGAGAGACCCAGTACTTC. Its translation is CATSREGADGETQYF.

This chain links TRBV29-1 with TRBJ2-2; no definite D call. In germline, CDR1 is SQVTM, CDR2 ANQGSEA. The V and J ends lost 3 bases and 7 bases respectively, with 15 bases between them. CDR3 size: 14 residues. CDR3 in DNA: TGCAGCGTTGAGTTGGGCGGACCCCGCGGGGAGCTGTTTTTT. It yields the protein CSVELGGPRGELFF.

Comments on this clone: This specimen includes other DNA sequences encoding the same CDR3. The chain carries TRBV7-2 and TRBJ2-5, with a possible D match to TRBD2 (5 bases). CDR3 length: 13 amino acids. Germline CDR1 SGHTA, CDR2 FQGNSA. V lost 1 base and J 5 bases, leaving 8 bases between the germline ends. The DNA of the CDR3 is TGTGCCAGCAGCTTAGAGGGCGGGGAGACCCAGTACTTC. Translation gives CASSLEGGETQYF.

The gene calls are TRBV9 and TRBJ2-2; 16 positions agree with TRBD2. Per the germline V gene, CDR1 is SGDLS and CDR2 is YYNGEE. The length of the CDR3 is 17 residues. J gave up 5 bases and V 3 bases, and 4 bases lay outside the gene matches. CDR3 in amino acids: CASSAGLAGGNTGELFF. In DNA form, the CDR3 reads TGTGCCAGCAGCGCGGGACTAGCGGGAGGGAATACCGGGGAGCTGTTTTTT. Together with reference TRBV9 and TRBJ2-2, the CDR3 gives the full variable domain: DSGVTQTPKHLITATGQRVTLRCSPRSGDLSVYWYQQSLDQGLQFLIQYYNGEERAKGNILERFSAQQFPDLHSELNLSSLELGDSALYFCASSAGLAGGNTGELFFGEGSRLTVL.

The chain combines TRBV5-6 with TRBJ2-7; 13 nucleotides line up with TRBD2. Germline V lookup: CDR1 SGHDT, CDR2 YYEEEE. The CDR3 extends over 16 amino acids. V trimming: 0 bases; J trimming: 2 bases; junction bases outside the gene matches: 2. CDR3 loop: CASSLAGTSGAYEQYF. CDR3 DNA: TGTGCCAGCAGCTTGGCTGGGACTAGCGGGGCCTACGAGCAGTACTTC.

The chain is built from TRBV16 and TRBJ1-5, with TRBD1 matching 11 bases. Germline-derived CDR1 and CDR2 are KGHSY and FQNENV. Trimming at V came to 1 base and at J to 4 bases, leaving 6 bases not matched to a gene. The CDR3 contains 17 residues. Here the CDR3 DNA reads TGTGCCAGCAGCCAATTGGGGACAGGGGGTCGGAATCAGCCCCAGCATTTT. This sequence encodes CASSQLGTGGRNQPQHF.

V gene TRBV5-4 combines with J gene TRBJ1-2; TRBD1 aligns across 7 bases. The CDR3 sequence is 17 residues long. V dropped 2 bases and J dropped 2; count of bases not matched to a gene: 12. CDR1 is SGHNT and CDR2 is YYREEE in the germline V gene (reference sequence). For the CDR3, the DNA is TGTGCCAGCAGCTTTTCGGCCGCCAGGGGGTGGAACTATGGCTACACCTTC. Amino acid sequence: CASSFSAARGWNYGYTF.